The sequence of this T cell receptor (beta chain) was determined in a study of control samples from healthy donors and cancer patients. The table came from immunoSEQ multiplex PCR; TCRdb's copy has only in-frame clones and leaves some out. Of some 70,000 clones in the sample, 83% were seen once. From germline, CDR1 is LNHNV and CDR2 YYDKDF (reference sequence). The CDR3 is 15 amino acids. V was shortened by 2 bases and J by 1 base, with 10 bases between the two germline ends. V usage is TRBV15 and J usage is TRBJ2-3; D may be TRBD1 (6 bases). This sequence originates from a man in his fifties or sixties in good health. The sample taken for sequencing was blood. CDR3 coding DNA: TGTGCCACCAGCAGACCGGACAGACGCACAGATACGCAGTATTTT. As protein: CATSRPDRRTDTQYF.